The present entry profiles one TCR beta chain with its context. The sample comes from a study of T cells after yellow fever vaccination. Study details: Low-cell-number fractions underwent preparation using SMART-Seq v4 Ultra Low Input. Findings and limits, study-wide: Post-booster reappearance was seen for most primary-vaccination clones (just under 97% CD4, about 88% CD8).

Production of TCR cDNA was by 5'RACE template switching, which also added a universal primer site and UMIs. TCRdb fed the 5' RACE reads into MiXCR, producing one record per CDR3 protein. This table has 80,000 to 100,000 distinct CDR3 sequences, approximately 9% appearing once. Germline trimming cut 4 bases from V and 2 bases from J; bases unmatched to any gene: 6. The CDR3 runs to 15 residues. Germline V gene lookup returns CDR1 SGHNT and CDR2 YYREEE (reference sequence). This TCR was sampled from a man younger than 35 who received the YFV17D yellow fever vaccine. The sequencing used CD8+ T cells not binding an NS4B(214-222) dextramer, sorted from PBMCs, collected roughly 15 days after the first yellow fever vaccination. V is TRBV5-4 and J is TRBJ2-7; 10 bases fit TRBD1. For the CDR3, the DNA is TGTGCCAGCAGCCCCTCCGGGACAGGGGCCTACGAGCAGTACGTC. This encodes CASSPSGTGAYEQYV.